What follows are 22 T cell receptor beta chains derived from one specimen sequenced in a study of cytomegalovirus exposure and HLA in healthy donors. The PCR used 60 Vbeta and 13 Jbeta primers. Only in-frame clones appear in the TCRdb table, and some are missing; sequencing was by immunoSEQ multiplex PCR. Here the sample table reports about 52,000 clones. The source material was PBMCs. These receptor sequences come from a woman aged 50 to 60 in good health and CMV-seropositive.

This sequence joins TRBV7-9 and TRBJ1-1; 7 nucleotides match TRBD1. CDR1 SEHNR and CDR2 FQNEAQ come from the germline V gene (reference sequence). The CDR3 sequence is 13 residues long. V shed 6 bases, J shed 1 base, and the junction held 2 bases outside the gene matches. The CDR3 protein is CASSAGGNTEAFF. The CDR3, as DNA: TGTGCCAGCAGTGCAGGGGGGAACACTGAAGCTTTCTTT.

CDR3 region: CASSTELDEQFF. The CDR3 DNA follows: TGTGCCAGTAGTACGGAGTTGGATGAGCAGTTCTTC. This rearrangement joins TRBV19 to TRBJ2-1; D is unclear. Trimming cost V 4 bases and J 8 bases, with 9 bases left between them. The CDR3 has 12 amino acids. CDR1 LNHDA and CDR2 SQIVND come from the germline V gene (reference sequence).

V usage is TRBV6-1 and J usage is TRBJ1-2; the match to TRBD1 covers 8 bases. CDR1 is MNHNS and CDR2 is SASEGT in the germline V gene. CDR3 size: 15 residues. V lost 4 bases to trimming and J lost 8 bases; unmatched junction nucleotides: 12. Here the CDR3 DNA reads TGTGCCAGCAGTGCCGTGGGGCAGGGGGCGCAAGGCTACACCTTC. It is translated as CASSAVGQGAQGYTF.

The chain joins TRBV18 to TRBJ2-5, with D perhaps matching TRBD1 (5 bases). The germline V gene has CDR1 KGHSH and CDR2 LQKENI. The CDR3 length is 14 residues. Trimming cost V 3 bases and J 0 bases, with 8 bases left between them. CDR3 DNA: TGTGCCAGCTCACCCAGACAGTACCAAGAGACCCAGTACTTC. Amino acid sequence: CASSPRQYQETQYF.

The V call is TRBV4-2, the J call TRBJ2-3, with D perhaps matching TRBD2 (5 bases). Germline lookup yields CDR1 LGHNA and CDR2 YNFKEQ. Trimming shortened V by 1 base and J by 1 base, and 9 bases separated the two germline ends. This CDR3 region has 15 residues. CDR3 residues: CASSQGRFGTDTQYF. The DNA of the CDR3 is TGTGCCAGCAGCCAAGGGAGGTTCGGCACAGATACGCAGTATTTT.

The chain joins TRBV19 to TRBJ2-3; 13 nucleotides match TRBD2. With 5 bases clipped from V and 2 bases from J, the junction kept 13 bases outside the gene matches. Germline values: CDR1 LNHDA, CDR2 SQIVND (reference sequence). This CDR3 is built from 19 residues. CDR3 nucleotide sequence: TGTGCCAGTAGTGCGGAACTAGCGGGAGGGCCCTTGGACACAGATACGCAGTATTTT. Its protein product is CASSAELAGGPLDTDTQYF.

The V gene is TRBV28, the J gene TRBJ2-6; possibly TRBD1 for D (5 bases). Trimming shortened V by 5 bases and J by 4 bases, and 12 bases separated the two germline ends. Germline loops: CDR1 MDHEN, CDR2 SYDVKM. The CDR3 is made up of 15 amino acids. The CDR3 here is CASSLSGPGANVLTF. The CDR3 DNA sequence: TGTGCCAGCAGTCTCTCAGGGCCCGGGGCCAACGTCCTGACTTTC.

The chain has TRBV7-9 and TRBJ2-2; TRBD1 is a possible D gene (6 bases). Trimming removed 7 bases from V and 0 bases from J, with 12 bases in between. CDR1 SEHNR and CDR2 FQNEAQ come from the germline V gene (reference sequence). This CDR3 contains 15 residues. Here the CDR3 DNA reads TGTGCCAGCACCCCGACAGGAACGAACACCGGGGAGCTGTTTTTT. This encodes CASTPTGTNTGELFF.

The chain joins TRBV30 to TRBJ2-7; D gene unclear. The CDR3 extends over 12 amino acids. The germline V gene encodes CDR1 GTSNPN and CDR2 SVGIG (reference sequence). V was clipped by 2 bases and J by 5 bases, with 10 bases between them. The CDR3 here is CAWSSYSHEQYF. The DNA of the CDR3 is TGTGCCTGGAGTAGTTACAGCCACGAGCAGTACTTC. Drawing the rest from reference TRBV30 and TRBJ2-7, the complete variable domain is SQTIHQWPATLVQPVGSPLSLECTVEGTSNPNLYWYRQAAGRGLQLLFYSVGIGQISSEVPQNLSASRPQDRQFILSSKKLLLSDSGFYLCAWSSYSHEQYFGPGTRLTVT.

The gene calls are TRBV9 and TRBJ2-5; D not certain. Trimming cost V 0 bases and J 9 bases, with 15 bases left between them. The CDR3 spans 14 residues. Germline CDR1 is SGDLS and CDR2 is YYNGEE. CDR3: CASSVGETARAQYF. In nucleotides, the CDR3 is TGTGCCAGCAGCGTAGGAGAAACGGCCCGGGCCCAGTACTTC. Using reference TRBV9 and TRBJ2-5 for the parts outside the CDR3, the full variable domain is DSGVTQTPKHLITATGQRVTLRCSPRSGDLSVYWYQQSLDQGLQFLIQYYNGEERAKGNILERFSAQQFPDLHSELNLSSLELGDSALYFCASSVGETARAQYFGPGTRLLVL.

The chain recombines TRBV5-1 with TRBJ2-2; D perhaps matches TRBD2 (6 bases). CDR3 length: 16 residues. In germline, CDR1 is SGHRS, CDR2 YFSETQ. With 0 bases removed from V and 3 bases from J, the gap between germline ends came to 12 bases. The CDR3 reads CASSLAGGMDTGELFF. CDR3 in DNA: TGCGCCAGCAGCTTGGCCGGCGGGATGGACACCGGGGAGCTGTTTTTT.

The rearrangement links TRBV29-1 to TRBJ2-1; 9 bases line up with TRBD1. The trim removed 7 bases at V and 7 bases at J, leaving 5 bases unmatched. Germline assignment: CDR1 SQVTM and CDR2 ANQGSEA. The CDR3 extends over 12 amino acids. For the CDR3, the DNA is TGCAGCGCAAGGGACAGGGTGAATGAGCAGTTCTTC. Translated: CSARDRVNEQFF.

In regard to this clone: This CDR3 fails to terminate in the conserved phenylalanine or tryptophan, so it likely reflects a read error. This chain links TRBV9 with TRBJ2-3; tentatively, D is TRBD2 (5 bases). Germline V gene lookup returns CDR1 SGDLS and CDR2 YYNGEE. V lost 0 bases, J lost 2 bases, and 16 bases lay in between. The CDR3 totals 17 residues. The CDR3 DNA reads as TGTGCCAGCAGCGTAGCGGGTGGGAGAGACTTCACAGATACGCAGTATTCT. Protein sequence: CASSVAGGRDFTDTQYS.

The V and J genes are TRBV4-3 and TRBJ1-1; D is possibly TRBD1 (6 bases). CDR1 is LGHNA, CDR2 YSLEER, per germline. CDR3 length: 14 amino acids. Between the trimmed V and J ends, which lost 1 base and 8 bases, there was a span of 14 bases. The CDR3 nucleotides are TGCGCCAGCAGCCAAGTAGGGACATCGAGAGAAGCTTTCTTT. As protein: CASSQVGTSREAFF.

The CDR3 DNA reads TGTGCCAGTAGTGACAGGGGCTCTTCTCAGCCCCAGCATTTT. Protein product: CASSDRGSSQPQHF. The chain uses TRBV19 and TRBJ1-5, with 8 nucleotides matching TRBD1. Germline CDR1 reads LNHDA; CDR2 reads SQIVND (reference sequence). Germline trimming cut 5 bases from V and 6 bases from J; bases unmatched to any gene: 6. The CDR3 totals 14 residues.

J is TRBJ2-2 and V is TRBV2, with TRBD1 as a possible D gene (5 bases). Germline V gives CDR1 SNHLY, CDR2 FYNNEI. V gave up 3 bases and J gave up 9 bases, with 20 bases separating them. CDR3 size: 16 residues. DNA for the CDR3: TGTGCCAGCAGTGAGGGTGTGTCAGGGTGGGTCCGGGAGCTGTTTTTT. It translates to CASSEGVSGWVRELFF. Full variable domain (remainder filled in from reference TRBV2 and TRBJ2-2): EPEVTQTPSHQVTQMGQEVILRCVPISNHLYFYWYRQILGQKVEFLVSFYNNEISEKSEIFDDQFSVERPDGSNFTLKIRSTKLEDSAMYFCASSEGVSGWVRELFFGEGSRLTVL.

The rearrangement joins TRBV6-1 to TRBJ1-2; D is unresolved. The CDR3 has 13 amino acids. Between the trimmed V and J ends, which lost 1 base and 8 bases, there was a span of 11 bases. The V gene's germline CDR1 is MNHNS and CDR2 SASEGT. This CDR3 is CASSEGVGGGYTF. CDR3 nucleotides: TGTGCCAGCAGTGAAGGGGTTGGAGGGGGCTACACCTTC.

The chain links TRBV18 to TRBJ2-2; 7 bases are shared with TRBD2. The CDR3 covers 14 residues. From germline, CDR1 is KGHSH and CDR2 LQKENI. J gave up 7 bases and V 3 bases, and 5 bases lay outside the gene matches. CDR3: CASSPRREHGELFF. CDR3 coding DNA: TGTGCCAGCTCACCGAGGCGGGAGCACGGGGAGCTGTTTTTT.

The chain has TRBV5-1 and TRBJ2-1; 7 bases match TRBD1. This CDR3 has 12 amino acids. Germline CDR1 reads SGHRS; CDR2 reads YFSETQ. V was pared by 2 bases and J by 8 bases, with 1 base of the junction left unmatched. The CDR3 coding sequence is TGCGCCAGCAGCTTTGACAGGGATGAGCAGTTCTTC. This encodes CASSFDRDEQFF.

The chain employs TRBV7-9 and TRBJ1-1; 8 bases match TRBD1. With 2 bases clipped from V and 2 bases from J, the junction kept 1 base outside the gene matches. There are 14 residues in the CDR3. Looked up from germline, CDR1 is SEHNR and CDR2 is FQNEAQ (reference sequence). CDR3 region: CASSLQGANTEAFF. The CDR3 DNA follows: TGTGCCAGCAGCTTACAGGGGGCAAACACTGAAGCTTTCTTT. Complete variable domain (other parts from reference TRBV7-9 and TRBJ1-1): DTGVSQNPRHKITKRGQNVTFRCDPISEHNRLYWYRQTLGQGPEFLTYFQNEAQLEKSRLLSDRFSAERPKGSFSTLEIQRTEQGDSAMYLCASSLQGANTEAFFGQGTRLTVV.

The genes are TRBV18 and TRBJ2-7, with a possible D match to TRBD2 (5 bases). The CDR3 is 15 residues long. Per germline, CDR1 KGHSH and CDR2 LQKENI. The V and J ends lost 0 bases and 6 bases respectively, with 15 bases between them. The CDR3 DNA reads TGTGCCAGCTCACCACCGCGTCGGGGTTCGCGCGAGCAGTACTTC. The encoded protein is CASSPPRRGSREQYF.

The chain recombines TRBV6-5 with TRBJ2-5; TRBD2 aligns across 9 bases. V lost 5 bases to trimming and J lost 5 bases; unmatched junction nucleotides: 6. The CDR3 has 14 amino acids. Germline values: CDR1 MNHEY, CDR2 SVGAGI. The CDR3 reads CASSRGTSSETQYF. Here the CDR3 DNA reads TGTGCCAGCAGTCGAGGGACTAGCAGTGAGACCCAGTACTTC.